This T cell receptor (beta chain) stems from a study of CD4+ T cells in melanoma. Concerning this clone: Its antigen is unknown.

This CDR3 comprises 14 residues. CDR1 is SGHKS and CDR2 is YYEKEE in the germline V gene (reference sequence). J was trimmed by 1 base and V by 1 base; bases with no gene match: 1. Study-wide points: Diverse differentiation states were reported for melanoma neoantigen-specific CD4+ T cells. CD8+ T cell, macrophage and B cell function reportedly correlated with neoantigen-specific CD4+ T cells.

This table comes from immunoSEQ multiplex PCR, and its TCRdb copy is limited to in-frame clones, with some not included. The table lists nearly 50,000 clones, roughly nine tenths of them singletons. The TCR was taken from a human donor with melanoma. The sample taken for sequencing was peripheral blood. The genes are TRBV5-5 and TRBJ1-1; the match to TRBD1 covers 7 bases. CDR3 protein: CASSLRTGNTEAFF. CDR3 DNA sequence: TGTGCCAGCAGCTTGAGGACAGGGAACACTGAAGCTTTCTTT.